This T cell receptor beta chain was recorded in a study of T cells in Graves' hyperthyroidism and ophthalmopathy. This clonotype was observed a handful of times. Germline assignment: CDR1 MGHRA and CDR2 YSYEKL. This CDR3 spans 16 amino acids. Trimming removed 0 bases at V and 5 bases at J, with 16 bases between. RNA transcripts were the template for amplifying TCR beta CDR3 regions. A set of HTBI primers served as the primers for a first-round RT-PCR of the TCR CDR3. TCRdb reanalysed the multiplex PCR reads using MiXCR and keeps one entry per CDR3 protein. The sample consists of approximately 520,000 distinct CDR3 sequences, about a fifth of them appearing once.

Input material: blood. The rearrangement joins TRBV4-1 to TRBJ2-5; tentative D call: TRBD1 (6 bases). The receptor was isolated from a man aged 18 to 30 with Graves' hyperthyroidism. The CDR3 loop reads CASSQEGSQGLETQYF. CDR3 nucleotides: TGCGCCAGCAGCCAAGAGGGGTCGCAGGGGTTGGAGACCCAGTACTTC.